These T cell receptor beta chains were read from a single sample in a study of preoperative IRX-2 immunotherapy in early breast cancer. Sequenced by immunoSEQ multiplex PCR; TCRdb stores in-frame clones only, minus some. The sample holds 40,000 or so clones, about 95% seen once. This specimen consisted of tumor tissue, obtained after IRX-2 immunotherapy. All receptors come from a human donor with breast cancer. CDR3s include the opening cysteine and the closing phenylalanine or tryptophan.

V	J	CDR3
TRBV5-1	TRBJ2-3	CASSLAGTSGRRGPGGQYF
TRBV19	TRBJ1-1	CATHTLGNTEAFF
TRBV6-6	TRBJ1-6	CASSGGNSPLHF
TRBV18	TRBJ1-2	CASSPETGGETYGYTF
TRBV6-5	TRBJ2-7	CASSPDRSNSYEQYF
TRBV7-2	TRBJ2-2	CASSPLAPGELFF
TRBV28	TRBJ1-2	CASSPPGPGAYGYTF
TRBV5-4	TRBJ1-2	CASSLLGDSRYGYTF
TRBV25-1	TRBJ1-6	CASSEKGFSPLHF
TRBV30	TRBJ1-1	CAWSRRWTGTEAFF
TRBV28	TRBJ1-4	CASIKRGYEKLFF
TRBV7-8	TRBJ1-1	CASSLWAGGGVGTEAFF
TRBV2	TRBJ1-4	CASSRDRGWEEKLFF
TRBV27	TRBJ2-2	CASSRRDRVFTGELFF
TRBV29-1	TRBJ1-5	CSVAFGQGSNQPQHF
TRBV5-4	TRBJ2-1	CASSLDPGRGVNEQFF
TRBV10-1	TRBJ2-2	CASSEPYTGELFF
TRBV7-2	TRBJ1-5	CASSTWGGLSNQPQHF
TRBV19	TRBJ1-4	CASSQQGRMVSTNEKLFF
TRBV18	TRBJ2-1	CASSPRQEGQFF
TRBV7-7	TRBJ2-5	CASSLAVGETQYF
TRBV28	TRBJ2-7	CASSLLTGVGYEQYF
TRBV10-3	TRBJ1-1	CAIMSAGLNTEAFF
TRBV10-3	TRBJ1-6	CAISGSRDYNSPLHF
TRBV15	TRBJ2-3	CATSLRGADTQYF
TRBV7-3	TRBJ2-3	CASSPGGTTQYF
TRBV6-5	TRBJ1-5	CASRNAGGGNQPQHF
TRBV4-1	TRBJ1-1	CASSPTTGNTEAFF
TRBV28	TRBJ2-7	CASSSLPRATYEQYF
TRBV10-3	TRBJ1-4	CAISEGRSGEKLFF
TRBV30	TRBJ1-1	CAWMGVGGTEAFF
TRBV19	TRBJ2-3	CASSPGLAGRDTQYF
TRBV7-2	TRBJ2-7	CASSSDLKDGSYEQYF
TRBV6-1	TRBJ2-3	CASRMGGGGQDTQYF
TRBV10-3	TRBJ1-5	CAISGAVGGIGNQPQHF